The source of this T cell receptor (beta chain) is a study of T cell changes during pregnancy in multiple sclerosis. The CDR3 sequence is 13 residues long. CDR1 is ENHRY and CDR2 is SYGVKD in the germline V gene. V gave up 7 bases and J gave up 1 base, with 10 bases separating them. TCRdb's copy holds only in-frame clones and misses some; the assay was immunoSEQ multiplex PCR. This table has 40,000 to 55,000 clones, roughly 92% appearing once. This chain uses TRBV10-3 with TRBJ1-1, with D unclear. This sequence was found in a female donor with multiple sclerosis, enrolled in a pregnancy study. The sample consisted of peripheral blood. CDR3 sequence (DNA): TGTGCCATCAATCGACTGGAGAACACTGAAGCTTTCTTT. It yields the protein CAINRLENTEAFF.